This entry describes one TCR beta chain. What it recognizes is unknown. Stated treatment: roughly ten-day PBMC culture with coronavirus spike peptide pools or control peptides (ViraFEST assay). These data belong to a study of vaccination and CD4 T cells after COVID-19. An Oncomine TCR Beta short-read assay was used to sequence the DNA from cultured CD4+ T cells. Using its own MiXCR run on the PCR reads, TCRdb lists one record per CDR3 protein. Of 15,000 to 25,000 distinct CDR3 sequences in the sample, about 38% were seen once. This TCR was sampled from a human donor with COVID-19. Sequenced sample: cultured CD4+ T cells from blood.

CDR3 protein: CASSITRQVSNQPQHF. The CDR3 coding sequence is TGTGCCAGTAGTATCACACGACAGGTTAGCAATCAGCCCCAGCATTTT. The rearrangement uses TRBV19 and TRBJ1-5; TRBD1 is a possible D gene (6 bases). The germline V gene encodes CDR1 LNHDA and CDR2 SQIVND (reference sequence). V shed 3 bases and J shed 0 bases, with 12 bases lying between them. The CDR3 runs to 16 residues.